This T cell receptor beta chain comes out of a study of a mutant IDH1 vaccine in newly diagnosed glioma. Looking at the study overall: Previous treatment comprised radiotherapy, temozolomide, or both, mostly both.

The germline V gene has CDR1 MRHNA and CDR2 SNTAGT. The CDR3 runs 18 residues. Unmatched junction bases numbered 7, after V lost 0 bases and J lost 2 bases. Assay used: immunoSEQ multiplex PCR; TCRdb lists only in-frame clones, some missing. The sample has tens of thousands of clones, about 61% seen once. Notes on this clone: Its antigen remains unknown.

The time point denotes: week 47, end of study. Mutant IDH1 20-mer peptide, at 300 ug, made up each vaccine dose, with topical imiquimod. The sample was peripheral blood mononuclear cells (PBMCs), taken from a glioma patient whose treatment included an IDH1 peptide vaccine. The receptor was isolated from a man aged 40-49 years with glioma. Some clones in this sample may be carry-over from other donors' samples. V and J are TRBV6-4 and TRBJ2-1; 10 nucleotides align to TRBD2. The chain's CDR3 is CASSDSASGGAAYNEQFF. The CDR3 DNA reads TGTGCCAGCAGTGACTCAGCGAGCGGGGGGGCCGCCTACAATGAGCAGTTCTTC.